Listed below are T cell receptor beta chains from one sample, sequenced in a study of T-cell reconstitution after alpha-beta-depleted transplantation in children. Each CDR3 protein gets one entry after TCRdb re-called the PCR reads with MiXCR. The sample has some 29,000 distinct CDR3 sequences, 5% to 7% seen once. This sample comprised PBMCs, mostly from graft donor cells, obtained 180 days after TCRalphabeta/CD19-depleted stem cell transplant. The receptors were gathered from a male patient between 10 and 17 years old who had a stem cell transplant for acute myeloid leukemia, so the T cells may come from the graft donor. Each CDR3 is given with its conserved first and last residue. The D gene is left open where the match is weak. Expanded clones get a size class; other rows say once, few or many, or leave the size out.

d_call	v_call	clone_size	j_call	cdr3_aa	cdr3_nt
.	TRBV28	many	TRBJ2-6	CASSTRGSGANVLTF	TGTGCCAGCAGTACCCGGGGGTCTGGGGCCAACGTCCTGACTTTC
.	TRBV7-3	many	TRBJ1-1	CASSLTVAGTTEAFF	TGTGCCAGCAGCTTAACGGTAGCGGGGACCACTGAAGCTTTCTTT
TRBD1	TRBV6-2/TRBV6-3	many	TRBJ2-6	CASSRRGQGATGANVLTF	TGTGCCAGCAGTAGGCGGGGACAGGGGGCGACTGGGGCCAACGTCCTGACTTTC
TRBD2	TRBV12-3/TRBV12-4	many	TRBJ2-1	CASSLVSPGTDPSGTKEQFF	TGTGCCAGCAGTTTAGTAAGTCCCGGGACAGACCCTAGCGGGACCAAGGAGCAGTTCTTC
TRBD2	TRBV30	.	TRBJ2-1	CAWTVLAGALGEQFF	TGTGCCTGGACGGTTCTAGCGGGAGCCCTGGGTGAGCAGTTCTTC
.	TRBV4-3	.	TRBJ2-3	CASSPLVGNSDTQYF	TGCGCCAGCAGCCCCCTCGTGGGAAATTCAGATACGCAGTATTTT
TRBD2	TRBV2	many	TRBJ2-5	CASSWERGGRETQYF	TGTGCCAGCAGCTGGGAGCGGGGGGGCCGAGAGACCCAGTACTTC
TRBD2	TRBV28	many	TRBJ2-1	CASGLDGGGPGYNEQFF	TGTGCCAGCGGGCTGGACGGGGGAGGGCCGGGGTACAATGAGCAGTTCTTC
.	TRBV27	many	TRBJ2-4	CASSSEQLAKNIQYF	TGTGCCAGCAGTTCGGAGCAGTTAGCCAAAAACATTCAGTACTTC
.	TRBV12-3/TRBV12-4	medium-sized	TRBJ1-1	CASSSFSQGTAFF	TGTGCCAGCAGCTCGTTCTCACAGGGTACAGCTTTCTTT
TRBD1	TRBV11-2	many	TRBJ2-2	CASSPQDRGYGSVSRRFF	TGTGCCAGCAGCCCTCAGGACAGGGGGTATGGAAGCGTCTCGCGGCGGTTTTTT
.	TRBV20-1	many	TRBJ2-1	CSAGDPYGSIGEQFF	TGCAGTGCTGGAGATCCCTACGGGAGTATTGGTGAGCAGTTCTTC
.	TRBV20-1	many	TRBJ2-7	CSARRPTGEQYF	TGCAGTGCTAGAAGGCCAACGGGTGAGCAGTACTTC
.	TRBV20-1	medium-sized	TRBJ1-1	CSARESSPRSRAEAFF	TGCAGTGCTAGAGAGTCTTCACCCAGAAGCCGGGCAGAAGCTTTCTTT
TRBD1	TRBV18	many	TRBJ2-7	CASSPLDRAYEQYF	TGTGCCAGCTCACCCCTCGACAGGGCCTACGAGCAGTACTTC
.	TRBV19	many	TRBJ1-3	CASNRANSGNTIYF	TGTGCCAGTAATAGAGCCAACTCTGGAAACACCATATATTTT
.	TRBV3-1	many	TRBJ2-7	CASSQLGVSPYEQYF	TGTGCCAGCAGCCAATTAGGGGTTTCGCCCTACGAGCAGTACTTC
.	TRBV7-2	many	TRBJ2-5	CASSQPLAGNTQYF	TGTGCCAGCAGCCAGCCGCTAGCCGGGAACACCCAGTACTTC
.	TRBV5-6	.	TRBJ1-4	CAIGLRRLGGEKLFF	TGTGCCATCGGCCTACGGCGCCTTGGAGGTGAAAAACTGTTTTTT
.	TRBV9	many	TRBJ2-6	CASRRQNVLTF	TGTGCTTCCCGGCGGCAGAACGTCCTGACTTTC
TRBD2	TRBV20-1	many	TRBJ2-3	CRLAGGPPTDTQYF	TGCAGACTAGCGGGAGGGCCCCCCACAGATACGCAGTATTTT
.	TRBV27	many	TRBJ1-6	CASSFRTENSPLHF	TGTGCCAGCAGTTTTAGGACAGAGAATTCACCCCTCCACTTT
.	TRBV4-3	many	TRBJ2-1	CASSQGQGWGNEQFF	TGCGCCAGCAGCCAAGGGCAAGGGTGGGGGAATGAGCAGTTCTTC
TRBD1	TRBV12-3/TRBV12-4	many	TRBJ1-1	CASSSQGAVTEAFF	TGTGCCAGCAGTTCGCAGGGGGCGGTTACTGAAGCTTTCTTT
.	TRBV7-2	many	TRBJ1-1	CASSLGSLAVEAFF	TGTGCCAGCAGCTTGGGGTCCCTGGCAGTCGAAGCTTTCTTT
.	TRBV28	few	TRBJ2-1	CASSSPRIDSYNEQFF	TGTGCCAGCAGTTCCCCCCGAATCGACTCCTACAATGAGCAGTTCTTC
TRBD2	TRBV28	many	TRBJ2-7	CASSSQGLAGGTWYF	TGTGCCAGCAGTTCCCAGGGACTAGCGGGAGGTACTTGGTACTTC
.	TRBV6-1	many	TRBJ2-7	CASSDGSSLYEQYF	TGTGCCAGCAGTGATGGATCCTCGCTGTACGAGCAGTACTTC
.	TRBV23-1	few	TRBJ2-5	CASSQDRRYQETQYF	TGCGCCAGCAGTCAAGACAGGAGGTACCAAGAGACCCAGTACTTC
.	TRBV4-1	many	TRBJ2-1	CASSQEWERFYNEQFF	TGCGCCAGCAGCCAAGAGTGGGAACGGTTCTACAATGAGCAGTTCTTC
.	TRBV20-1	many	TRBJ2-3	CSARGWVSDRSSTDTQYF	TGCAGTGCTAGAGGTTGGGTATCCGACAGGTCTAGCACAGATACGCAGTATTTT
.	TRBV7-3	few	TRBJ2-3	CASRPGGAGAQDTQYF	TGTGCCAGCAGACCCGGCGGGGCAGGCGCCCAGGATACGCAGTATTTT
.	TRBV9	many	TRBJ1-6	CASSVEGDPTNSPLHF	TGTGCCAGCAGCGTAGAGGGGGATCCCACTAATTCACCCCTCCACTTT
.	TRBV7-8	many	TRBJ2-7	CASSLAGDYEQYF	TGTGCCAGCAGCTTAGCGGGGGACTACGAGCAGTACTTC
TRBD1	TRBV7-1	.	TRBJ2-5	CASLTGTGPRLPGGTQYF	TGTGCCAGCCTGACCGGGACAGGGCCGAGACTCCCTGGGGGGACCCAGTACTTC
TRBD1	TRBV2	many	TRBJ1-6	CASSGQGHNSPLHF	TGTGCCAGCAGCGGACAGGGGCACAATTCACCCCTCCACTTT
.	TRBV20-1	many	TRBJ1-2	CSAPGPSYLIYGYTF	TGCAGTGCCCCGGGGCCGAGCTACTTAATATATGGCTACACCTTC
TRBD2	TRBV5-1	many	TRBJ2-1	CASSLRREVNEQFF	TGCGCCAGCAGCTTGAGGCGGGAGGTGAATGAGCAGTTCTTC
TRBD1	TRBV28	.	TRBJ1-2	CASSLTGASYGYTF	TGTGCCAGCAGTTTGACAGGGGCTTCCTATGGCTACACCTTC
.	TRBV29-1	many	TRBJ2-2	CSVVEGGTGELFF	TGCAGCGTAGTAGAAGGGGGCACCGGGGAGCTGTTTTTT
TRBD2	TRBV25-1	.	TRBJ2-3	CASSAPGLALTTQYF	TGTGCCAGCAGTGCCCCGGGACTAGCGCTTACTACGCAGTATTTT
.	TRBV5-1	medium-sized	TRBJ2-3	CASSSPNLGSTDTQYF	TGCGCCAGCAGCTCCCCGAACCTAGGTTCCACAGATACGCAGTATTTT
.	TRBV20-1	many	TRBJ1-3	CSAPGTSDTIYF	TGCAGTGCCCCAGGGACTTCGGACACCATATATTTT
.	TRBV12-3/TRBV12-4	many	TRBJ2-2	CASSLSGSMNTGELFF	TGTGCCAGCAGTTTATCTGGCTCGATGAACACCGGGGAGCTGTTTTTT
TRBD1	TRBV20-1	many	TRBJ2-5	CSAQRTGGETQYF	TGCAGTGCTCAACGGACAGGGGGAGAGACCCAGTACTTC
.	TRBV5-8	few	TRBJ1-2	CATAPVADAIRSYTF	TGTGCCACGGCCCCGGTAGCGGACGCAATCCGCAGCTACACCTTC
.	TRBV5-1	many	TRBJ2-7	CASSLHGSNSYEQYF	TGCGCCAGCAGCTTGCACGGGAGCAATTCCTACGAGCAGTACTTC
.	TRBV28	many	TRBJ2-2	CASSRGGGSVTGELFF	TGTGCCAGCAGCCGAGGGGGCGGGAGTGTGACCGGGGAGCTGTTTTTT
.	TRBV10-3	medium-sized	TRBJ1-1	CAISGGGGTEAFF	TGTGCCATCAGTGGGGGGGGAGGCACTGAAGCTTTCTTT
.	TRBV5-4	.	TRBJ1-4	CASRDSQALNCFF	.
TRBD2	TRBV28	many	TRBJ2-7	CASSLRSSGLEQYF	TGTGCCAGCAGCTTGAGGTCTAGCGGGCTAGAGCAGTACTTC
TRBD1	TRBV6-1	many	TRBJ1-2	CASSEGAQGVYGYTF	TGTGCCAGCAGCGAGGGGGCCCAGGGCGTCTATGGCTACACCTTC